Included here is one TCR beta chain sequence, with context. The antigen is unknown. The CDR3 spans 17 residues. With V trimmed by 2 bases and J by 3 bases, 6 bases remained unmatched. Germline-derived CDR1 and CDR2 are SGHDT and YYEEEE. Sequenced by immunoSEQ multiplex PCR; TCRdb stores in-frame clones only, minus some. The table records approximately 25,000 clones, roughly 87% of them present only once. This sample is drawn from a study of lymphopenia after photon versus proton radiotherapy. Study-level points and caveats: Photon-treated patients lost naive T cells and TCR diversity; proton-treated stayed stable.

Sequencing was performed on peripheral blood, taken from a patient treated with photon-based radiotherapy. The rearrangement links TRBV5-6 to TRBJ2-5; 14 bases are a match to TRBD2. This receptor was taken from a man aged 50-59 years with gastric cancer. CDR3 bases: TGTGCCAGCAGCTTTGCAAGGACTAGCGGGGGGAAAGAGACCCAGTACTTC. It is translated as CASSFARTSGGKETQYF.